The 32 T cell receptor beta chains reported below all come from one sample, sequenced in a study of CD8+ T cells in alopecia areata. RNA extraction was followed by reverse transcription into cDNA, which acted as the sequencing template. The data were produced by immunoSEQ multiplex PCR, yet TCRdb's version contains in-frame clones alone and is incomplete. The table lists over 150,000 clones, approximately 56% of them singletons, with less than 0.8% in the top ten. The treatment: oral pan-JAK inhibitor, 5-10 mg twice daily. The sequencing used CD4+ T cells sorted from blood, collected at week 4, from a patient treated with tofacitinib. All receptors derive from a human donor with alopecia areata.

The J gene is TRBJ2-1, the V gene TRBV27; a weak D match, TRBD2 (5 bases). Looked up from germline, CDR1 is MNHEY and CDR2 is SMNVEV (reference sequence). This CDR3 region has 16 residues. The V end was cut by 2 bases, the J end by 9 bases, with 20 bases between. Here the CDR3 reads CASSLLARPVRGEQFF. CDR3 DNA: TGTGCCAGCAGTTTACTAGCAAGACCTGTACGCGGTGAGCAGTTCTTC.

The chain recombines TRBV20-1 with TRBJ1-1; the D is unclear. The germline CDR1 and CDR2 sequences are DFQATT and SNEGSKA (reference sequence). This CDR3 spans 11 amino acids. The CDR3 DNA sequence: TGCGGCCGGGGTAGGAACACTGAAGCTTTCTTT. It codes for CGRGRNTEAFF.

The chain joins TRBV19 to TRBJ2-5, with D hard to call. The CDR3 is 13 amino acids. The V end was cut by 4 bases, the J end by 5 bases, with 11 bases between. Looked up from germline, CDR1 is LNHDA and CDR2 is SQIVND (reference sequence). CDR3 in DNA: TGTGCCAGTAGTACCTATTCTCGGGAGACCCAGTACTTC. This sequence encodes CASSTYSRETQYF.

Note on this clone: The junction shows a germline mismatch at one end, possibly a read error. The genes are TRBV7-9 and TRBJ2-5; D remains unclear. CDR1 and CDR2 (germline): SEHNR, FQNEAQ (reference sequence). This CDR3 is built from 10 residues. The CDR3, as DNA: TGTGCCAGCAGCTTAGCTGTCGTCGACTTC. Translation gives CASSLAVVDF.

V gene TRBV14 combines with J gene TRBJ2-7; TRBD2 matches 12 bases. This CDR3 comprises 15 residues. V shed 4 bases and J 4 bases; nucleotides not matched to a gene: 5. Per the germline V gene, CDR1 is SGHDN and CDR2 is FVKESK. DNA of the CDR3: TGTGCCAGCAGCCTCACAACTAGCGGGAGGTACGAGCAGTACTTC. This translates into CASSLTTSGRYEQYF.

In DNA, the CDR3 is TGTGCCAGCAGCCGCGCGGCGGGAGTAATGAACATTCAGTACTTC. Protein sequence: CASSRAAGVMNIQYF. The gene calls are TRBV4-2 and TRBJ2-4, with 7 bases matching TRBD2. The CDR3 spans 15 residues. V shed 4 bases, J shed 7 bases, and the junction held 10 bases outside the gene matches. Germline V lookup: CDR1 LGHNA, CDR2 YNFKEQ.

This clone showed up just once. This chain connects TRBV29-1 to TRBJ2-7; D is uncertain. The CDR3 sequence is 12 residues long. Between the trimmed V and J ends, which lost 5 bases and 0 bases, there was a span of 8 bases. Germline assignment: CDR1 SQVTM and CDR2 ANQGSEA. The CDR3 spells CSVRRSSYEQYF. CDR3 coding DNA: TGCAGCGTTCGTCGGAGCTCCTACGAGCAGTACTTC.

This clone has more than one count but fewer than ten. V and J are TRBV4-3 and TRBJ2-5; D gene unclear. The V end lost 0 bases, the J end lost 5 bases, and 13 bases lay between the germline ends. This CDR3 is built from 15 residues. Germline V gene data show CDR1 as LGHNA and CDR2 as YSLEER. In DNA, the CDR3 is TGCGCCAGCAGCCAAGAGCTAGGAGTCTTCGAGACCCAGTACTTC. Residues: CASSQELGVFETQYF.

In this sample, this clone turned up a few times. The V call is TRBV29-1, the J call TRBJ2-7; TRBD1 aligns across 7 bases. From germline, CDR1 is SQVTM and CDR2 ANQGSEA. This CDR3 comprises 13 residues. The junction had 4 bases not matched to a gene; V was cut back by 4 bases and J by 1 base. CDR3 residues: CSVVQGLSYEQYF. Here the CDR3 DNA reads TGCAGCGTTGTACAGGGGCTTTCCTACGAGCAGTACTTC.

V is TRBV7-2 and J is TRBJ1-2, with 8 bases fitting TRBD1. The CDR3 loop spans 15 amino acids. V lost 1 base, J lost 8 bases, and 9 bases stayed unmatched. The germline V gene encodes CDR1 SGHTA and CDR2 FQGNSA. The CDR3 nucleotides read TGTGCCAGCAGCTTAGGAGTAGGCAGGGGGCTAGGCTACACCTTC. This translates into CASSLGVGRGLGYTF.

This clone has a single count. The chain employs TRBV7-3 and TRBJ2-7; the D gene could be TRBD1 or TRBD2 (5 bases each). The V gene lost 4 bases and the J gene lost 3 bases, with 10 bases spanning the gap. This CDR3 is built from 13 residues. CDR1 SGHTA and CDR2 FQGTGA come from the germline V gene. The CDR3 sequence: CASSWGPNYEQYF. In DNA, the CDR3 is TGTGCCAGCAGCTGGGGACCGAACTACGAGCAGTACTTC.

V and J are TRBV4-2 and TRBJ2-3; the D is unclear. The CDR3 runs to 15 residues. In germline, CDR1 is LGHNA, CDR2 YNFKEQ. V lost 4 bases, J lost 3 bases, and 14 bases lay in between. CDR3 residues: CASSPQAPRTDTQYF. In DNA form, the CDR3 reads TGTGCCAGCAGCCCCCAGGCCCCGCGGACAGATACGCAGTATTTT.

This chain links TRBV14 with TRBJ1-2; TRBD1 matches at 7 bases. Germline V CDR1 and CDR2: SGHDN, FVKESK. V gave up 2 bases and J gave up 5 bases; unmatched junction bases: 8. The CDR3 totals 15 residues. The CDR3 loop is CASSQTGAPGYGYTF. CDR3 nucleotide sequence: TGTGCCAGCAGCCAAACAGGGGCACCGGGATATGGCTACACCTTC.

The rearrangement uses TRBV5-6 and TRBJ2-1; no reliable D call. Per germline, CDR1 SGHDT and CDR2 YYEEEE. The CDR3 is 16 amino acids. Trimming shortened V by 0 bases and J by 2 bases, and 12 bases separated the two germline ends. The CDR3 reads CASSLVPEKTYNEQFF. Here the CDR3 DNA reads TGTGCCAGCAGCTTGGTTCCGGAGAAAACCTACAATGAGCAGTTCTTC. The full variable domain, rest sourced from reference TRBV5-6 and TRBJ2-1, is DAGVTQSPTHLIKTRGQQVTLRCSPKSGHDTVSWYQQALGQGPQFIFQYYEEEERQRGNFPDRFSGHQFPNYSSELNVNALLLGDSALYLCASSLVPEKTYNEQFFGPGTRLTVL.

Note on this clone: Other DNA sequences from this sample encode an identical CDR3 as well. The V call is TRBV15, the J call TRBJ2-7, with 9 bases matching TRBD1. V dropped 3 bases and J dropped 4; count of bases not matched to a gene: 1. Germline V gene sequence: CDR1 LNHNV, CDR2 YYDKDF (reference sequence). The CDR3 contains 13 residues. The CDR3: CATSRDRGYEQYF. The CDR3, as DNA: TGTGCCACCAGCAGGGACAGGGGTTACGAGCAGTACTTC.

In this sample, this clone turned up a few times. The rearrangement uses TRBV7-2 and TRBJ2-5; D call uncertain. CDR1 and CDR2 from the germline V gene are SGHTA and FQGNSA. The CDR3 loop spans 13 amino acids. Trimming pared 1 base from V and 4 bases from J, leaving 7 bases between. For the CDR3, the DNA is TGTGCCAGCAGCTTAGGGAACGGAGAGACCCAGTACTTC. Its protein is CASSLGNGETQYF.

This clone occurred once. J is TRBJ1-2 and V is TRBV9, with a weak D call TRBD1 (5 bases). The CDR3 contains 15 residues. With 6 bases removed from V and 2 bases from J, the gap between germline ends came to 17 bases. Germline CDR1 reads SGDLS; CDR2 reads YYNGEE. The CDR3 is CASTARTGGNYGYTF. In DNA, the CDR3 is TGTGCCAGCACCGCCCGAACAGGAGGGAACTATGGCTACACCTTC.

The chain combines TRBV29-1 with TRBJ2-4; 11 nucleotides agree with TRBD2. This CDR3 spans 12 amino acids. Germline loops: CDR1 SQVTM, CDR2 ANQGSEA. Germline trimming cut 0 bases from V and 15 bases from J; bases unmatched to any gene: 4. In DNA, the CDR3 is TGCAGCGTTGAAGACCTACTAGCGGGGGTGTACTTC. Residues: CSVEDLLAGVYF.

The chain combines TRBV29-1 with TRBJ2-1; D unresolved. The CDR3 runs to 11 residues. Germline V gene data show CDR1 as SQVTM and CDR2 as ANQGSEA. V lost 3 bases to trimming and J lost 10 bases, with 10 bases between them. The CDR3 is CSVDVVREQFF. In nucleotides, the CDR3 is TGCAGCGTTGACGTGGTAAGGGAGCAGTTCTTC.

The chain joins TRBV28 to TRBJ2-3; the match to TRBD2 covers 14 bases. Germline trimming cut 5 bases from V and 8 bases from J; bases unmatched to any gene: 6. Per the germline V gene, CDR1 is MDHEN and CDR2 is SYDVKM. This CDR3 has 15 amino acids. CDR3 in DNA: TGTGCCAGCAGTCTCACGGGACTAGCGGGAGTTACGCAGTATTTT. Protein product: CASSLTGLAGVTQYF. The full variable domain, completed using reference TRBV28 and TRBJ2-3, is DVKVTQSSRYLVKRTGEKVFLECVQDMDHENMFWYRQDPGLGLRLIYFSYDVKMKEKGDIPEGYSVSREKKERFSLILESASTNQTSMYLCASSLTGLAGVTQYFGPGTRLTVL.

CDR3 coding DNA: TGTGCCTCCAGGCAGGCCACAGATACGCAGTATTTT. Residues: CASRQATDTQYF. The chain joins TRBV6-5 to TRBJ2-3; D unresolved. CDR3 length equals 12 residues. The ends were cut back, 11 bases at V and 2 bases at J, with 11 bases in the middle. Germline V gene lookup returns CDR1 MNHEY and CDR2 SVGAGI.

As concerns this clone: Other DNA sequences in the sample encode the same CDR3. The chain employs TRBV27 and TRBJ2-7, with 7 nucleotides matching TRBD2. V shed 6 bases, J shed 0 bases, and the junction held 8 bases outside the gene matches. Germline CDR1 reads MNHEY; CDR2 reads SMNVEV (reference sequence). The CDR3 is made up of 15 amino acids. CDR3 in amino acids: CASSPRGGSSYEQYF. CDR3 DNA: TGTGCCAGCAGCCCGCGGGGAGGGAGCTCCTACGAGCAGTACTTC.

This clone occurred once. The rearrangement joins TRBV23-1 to TRBJ2-6; D is perhaps TRBD1 (6 bases). TRBV23-1 is an open reading frame whose function is uncertain. V was trimmed by 0 bases and J by 4 bases, leaving 19 bases between them. The CDR3 is made up of 19 amino acids. CDR3 in amino acids: CASSQSRQAEPSGANVLTF. In DNA form, the CDR3 reads TGCGCCAGCAGTCAATCGCGACAGGCTGAGCCGTCGGGGGCCAACGTCCTGACTTTC.

This clone was seen a few times. The rearrangement uses TRBV29-1 and TRBJ1-1; tentative D call: TRBD1 (5 bases). V was clipped by 6 bases and J by 8 bases, with 16 bases between them. The germline gives CDR1 SQVTM, CDR2 ANQGSEA. The CDR3 extends over 12 amino acids. CDR3 protein: CSVGRGGLEAFF. The CDR3 DNA follows: TGCAGCGTGGGACGCGGTGGGCTAGAAGCTTTCTTT. The whole variable domain, filled in from reference TRBV29-1 and TRBJ1-1, reads SAVISQKPSRDICQRGTSLTIQCQVDSQVTMMFWYRQQPGQSLTLIATANQGSEATYESGFVIDKFPISRPNLTFSTLTVSNMSPEDSSIYLCSVGRGGLEAFFGQGTRLTVV.

This clone has only one observation. This chain joins TRBV5-1 and TRBJ2-3; 9 bases agree with TRBD1. The V segment lost 4 bases and the J segment 6 bases; nucleotides outside the gene matches: 6. CDR3 length: 14 amino acids. CDR1 is SGHRS and CDR2 is YFSETQ in the germline V gene. This CDR3 is CASSVGQGVDTQYF. As DNA, the CDR3 is TGCGCCAGCAGCGTGGGACAGGGTGTGGATACGCAGTATTTT.

This sequence joins TRBV2 and TRBJ2-5; TRBD2 is a possible D gene (6 bases). This CDR3 region has 14 residues. The ends were cut back, 2 bases at V and 5 bases at J, with 12 bases in the middle. Germline values: CDR1 SNHLY, CDR2 FYNNEI. The CDR3 DNA sequence: TGTGCCAGCAGTGAATTACTGGAGGGGGAGACCCAGTACTTC. This encodes CASSELLEGETQYF.

This chain joins TRBV30 and TRBJ1-1; D might be TRBD1 (5 bases). The CDR3 sequence is 14 residues long. V was pared by 3 bases and J by 0 bases, with 11 bases between. Germline V gene sequence: CDR1 GTSNPN, CDR2 SVGIG (reference sequence). The CDR3 loop reads CAWSITGLNTEAFF. CDR3 nucleotides: TGTGCCTGGAGCATCACAGGCTTGAACACTGAAGCTTTCTTT.

The chain has TRBV6-1 and TRBJ1-2, with D unclear. Trimming pared 1 base from V and 2 bases from J, leaving 5 bases between. This CDR3 spans 13 amino acids. Germline-derived CDR1 and CDR2 are MNHNS and SASEGT. The CDR3 is CASSEVTNYGYTF. CDR3 sequence (DNA): TGTGCCAGCAGTGAAGTCACGAACTATGGCTACACCTTC.

The chain is built from TRBV15 and TRBJ1-2; D is uncertain. The CDR3 is made up of 13 amino acids. The ends were cut back, 8 bases at V and 2 bases at J, with 12 bases in the middle. CDR1 LNHNV and CDR2 YYDKDF come from the germline V gene (reference sequence). The CDR3 region has the DNA TGTGCCACCGCAAGAGGCTCCAACTATGGCTACACCTTC. It specifies CATARGSNYGYTF.

The chain couples TRBV25-1 to TRBJ2-2, with 7 nucleotides matching TRBD1. CDR1 is MGHDK, CDR2 SYGVNS, per germline. CDR3 length equals 16 residues. V lost 1 base to trimming and J lost 4 bases; unmatched junction nucleotides: 6. The CDR3 region is CASSESRGQGTGELFF. The CDR3 bases are TGTGCCAGCAGTGAATCAAGGGGGCAGGGCACCGGGGAGCTGTTTTTT.

V gene TRBV30 combines with J gene TRBJ2-1, with a tentative D call TRBD2 (5 bases). Germline values: CDR1 GTSNPN, CDR2 SVGIG (reference sequence). The CDR3 totals 16 residues. Deletions cut 0 bases from V and 0 bases from J, with 12 bases between. The CDR3 bases are TGTGCCTGGAGTGTGGTGCGGGTAAGCTCCTACAATGAGCAGTTCTTC. It codes for CAWSVVRVSSYNEQFF.

This clone appeared once. J is TRBJ2-7 and V is TRBV19; the match to TRBD1 covers 7 bases. The V gene end was trimmed by 4 bases and the J gene end by 3 bases; junction bases not matched to a gene: 3. The CDR3 is made up of 13 amino acids. The germline V gene has CDR1 LNHDA and CDR2 SQIVND (reference sequence). CDR3 amino acids: CASSTGTVYEQYF. As DNA, the CDR3 is TGTGCCAGTAGTACCGGGACAGTCTACGAGCAGTACTTC.